This T cell receptor (beta chain) appears in the sequencing data of a study of T cell responses to AZD1222 COVID-19 vaccine. Study observations and caveats: Across spike, vaccine-associated CD4 TCRs were found, dominant at 160-218 and 743-854. Repertoires were sampled only after the peak T cell response. In a largely white British group with more females than males, clonal diversity was possibly underestimated.

Per the germline V gene, CDR1 is LGHNA and CDR2 is YNFKEQ. The CDR3 extends over 15 amino acids. V was pared by 1 base and J by 4 bases, with 5 bases of the junction left unmatched. In this sample, this clone turned up a few times. Its antigen is unidentified. Sequencing used immunoSEQ multiplex PCR; TCRdb keeps in-frame clones, though not all of them. Among around 110,000 clones listed, roughly 87% were seen once. The TCR sequence derives from an adult in good health. The sequences come from peripheral blood, collected on day 0 of AZD1222 vaccination. The J gene is TRBJ2-7, the V gene TRBV4-2; 9 positions match TRBD1. The CDR3 nucleotides are TGTGCCAGCAGCCAAGGGACAGGGGACTCTTACGAGCAGTACTTC. This gives the protein CASSQGTGDSYEQYF.